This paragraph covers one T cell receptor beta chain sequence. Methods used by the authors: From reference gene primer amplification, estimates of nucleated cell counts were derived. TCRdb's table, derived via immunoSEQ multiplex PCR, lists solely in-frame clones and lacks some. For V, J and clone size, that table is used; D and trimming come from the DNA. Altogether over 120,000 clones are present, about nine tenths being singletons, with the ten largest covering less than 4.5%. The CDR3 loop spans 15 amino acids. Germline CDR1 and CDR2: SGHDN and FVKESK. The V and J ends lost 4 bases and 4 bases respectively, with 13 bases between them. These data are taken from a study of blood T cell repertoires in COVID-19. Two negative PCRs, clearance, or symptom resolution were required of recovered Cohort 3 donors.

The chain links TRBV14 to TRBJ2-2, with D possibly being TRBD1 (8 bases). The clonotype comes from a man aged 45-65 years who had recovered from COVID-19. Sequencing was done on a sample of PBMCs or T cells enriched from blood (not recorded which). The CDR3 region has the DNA TGTGCCAGCAGCCGACAGGGGAGGGGCACCGGGGAGCTGTTTTTT. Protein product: CASSRQGRGTGELFF. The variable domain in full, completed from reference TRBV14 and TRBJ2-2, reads EAGVTQFPSHSVIEKGQTVTLRCDPISGHDNLYWYRRVMGKEIKFLLHFVKESKQDESGMPNNRFLAERTGGTYSTLKVQPAELEDSGVYFCASSRQGRGTGELFFGEGSRLTVL.